This TCR beta chain was recovered during a study of blood T cells in healthy people across ages. For this clonotype: Its antigen is not known.

V trimming: 1 base; J trimming: 6 bases; junction bases outside the gene matches: 11. Per germline, CDR1 SGHRS and CDR2 YFSETQ. This CDR3 spans 17 amino acids. PCR was performed a second time for roughly 7 to 12 cycles using a sample-barcoded 5' primer and a J-beta primer mix. TCRdb re-analysed the 5' RACE reads in MiXCR, keeping a single row per CDR3 protein. This table has 660,000 or so distinct CDR3 sequences, under 65% appearing once. Researchers collected roughly 10 milliliters of peripheral blood from every single donor. Extracted total RNA amounted to at least 5.5 micrograms for each sample. Study observations and caveats: Versus aged donors, long-lived donors had higher diversity and more naive CD4+ cells. Per million T cells, the diversity of TCR beta decreased roughly linearly as age advanced.

V usage is TRBV5-1 and J usage is TRBJ2-1, with TRBD1 matching over 9 bases. This clonotype was sampled from a man between 60 and 75 years old in good health. The specimen was blood. The CDR3 DNA is TGCGCCAGCAGCTTGTCCCGCGGGACAGGGTTGAGCAATGAGCAGTTCTTC. Translating it yields CASSLSRGTGLSNEQFF.